The clone carrying this TCR beta chain was detected once. Antigen: not known. The sample is drawn from a study of siplizumab effects on memory and regulatory T cells. Per-sample assaying covered around 10^5 TCR templates. The method was immunoSEQ multiplex PCR; TCRdb's version includes in-frame clones alone and lacks a portion of them. This sample has more than 85,000 clones, with approximately 91% found just once. Findings and limits, study-wide: Alloreactive sequences traceable to unstimulated CD4+ memory cells declined significantly under siplizumab.

The CDR3 covers 15 residues. Germline CDR1 is SGHRS and CDR2 is YFSETQ. V was shortened by 1 base and J by 6 bases, with 16 bases between the two germline ends. This receptor was taken from a human donor in good health. Some clones in this sample may be carry-over from other donors' samples. This chain joins TRBV5-1 and TRBJ1-1, with D perhaps TRBD1 (6 bases). Sequenced material: CD4+ T cells sorted from blood. The CDR3 DNA is TGCGCCAGCAGCTTGTTTGCAGGGGCCGGGGCTGAAGCTTTCTTT. This encodes CASSLFAGAGAEAFF.